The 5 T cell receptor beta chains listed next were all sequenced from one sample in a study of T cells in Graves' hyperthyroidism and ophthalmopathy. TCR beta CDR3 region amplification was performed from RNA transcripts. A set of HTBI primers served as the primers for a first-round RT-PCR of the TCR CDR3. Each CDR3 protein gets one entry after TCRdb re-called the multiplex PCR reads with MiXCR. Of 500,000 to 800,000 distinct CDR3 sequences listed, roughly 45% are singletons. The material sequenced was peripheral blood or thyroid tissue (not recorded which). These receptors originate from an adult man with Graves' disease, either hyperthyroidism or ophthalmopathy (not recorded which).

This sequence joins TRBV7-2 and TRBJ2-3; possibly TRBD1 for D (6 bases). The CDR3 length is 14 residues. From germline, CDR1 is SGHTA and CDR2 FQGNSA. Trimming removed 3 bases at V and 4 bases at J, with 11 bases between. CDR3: CASSLGNRADTQYF. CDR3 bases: TGTGCCAGCAGCTTGGGAAACAGGGCAGATACGCAGTATTTT. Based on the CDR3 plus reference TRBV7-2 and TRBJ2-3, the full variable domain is GAGVSQSPSNKVTEKGKDVELRCDPISGHTALYWYRQSLGQGLEFLIYFQGNSAPDKSGLPSDRFSAERTGGSVSTLTIQRTQQEDSAVYLCASSLGNRADTQYFGPGTRLTVL.

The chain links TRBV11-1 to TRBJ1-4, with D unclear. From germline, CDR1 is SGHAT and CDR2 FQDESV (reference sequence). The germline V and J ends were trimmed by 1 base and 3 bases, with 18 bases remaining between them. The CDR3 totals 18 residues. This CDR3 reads CASSLGFWEVASNEKLFF. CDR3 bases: TGTGCCAGCAGCTTAGGATTTTGGGAGGTCGCATCTAATGAAAAACTGTTTTTT.

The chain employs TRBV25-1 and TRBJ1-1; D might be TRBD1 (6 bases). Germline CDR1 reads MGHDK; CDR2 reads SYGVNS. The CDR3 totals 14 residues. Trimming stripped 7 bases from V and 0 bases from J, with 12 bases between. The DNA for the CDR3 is TGTGCCAGCATCTTGGGGACACTGAACACTGAAGCTTTCTTT. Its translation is CASILGTLNTEAFF.

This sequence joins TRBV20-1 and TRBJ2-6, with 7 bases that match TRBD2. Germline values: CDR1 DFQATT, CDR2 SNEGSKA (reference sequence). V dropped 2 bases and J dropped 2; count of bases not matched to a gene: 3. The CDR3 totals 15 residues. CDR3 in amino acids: CSARRTSAGANVLTF. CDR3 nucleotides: TGCAGTGCTAGAAGGACTAGTGCTGGGGCCAACGTCCTGACTTTC.

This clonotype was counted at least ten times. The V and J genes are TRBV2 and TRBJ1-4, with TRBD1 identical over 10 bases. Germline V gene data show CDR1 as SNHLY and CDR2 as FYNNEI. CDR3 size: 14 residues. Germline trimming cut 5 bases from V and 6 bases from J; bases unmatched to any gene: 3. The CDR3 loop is CASSWTGGDEKLFF. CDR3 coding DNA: TGTGCCAGCAGTTGGACAGGGGGAGATGAAAAACTGTTTTTT.